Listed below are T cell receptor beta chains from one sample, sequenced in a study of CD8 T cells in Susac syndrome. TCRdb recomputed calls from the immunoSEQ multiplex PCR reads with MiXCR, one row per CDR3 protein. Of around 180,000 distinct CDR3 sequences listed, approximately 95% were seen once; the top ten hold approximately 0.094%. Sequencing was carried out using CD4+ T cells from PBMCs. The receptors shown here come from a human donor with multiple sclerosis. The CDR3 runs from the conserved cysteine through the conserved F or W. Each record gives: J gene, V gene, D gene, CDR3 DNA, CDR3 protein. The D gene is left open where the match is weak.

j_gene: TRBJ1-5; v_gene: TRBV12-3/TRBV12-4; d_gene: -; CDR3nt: TGTGCCAGCAGTTCATTCGGAAATAGCAATCAGCCCCAGCATTTT; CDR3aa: CASSSFGNSNQPQHF
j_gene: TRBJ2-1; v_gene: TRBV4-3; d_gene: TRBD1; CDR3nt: TGCGCCAGCAGCCAGGGCGGACAGGGTTTCCTTTTAGGTGGCAATGAGCAGTTCTTC; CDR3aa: CASSQGGQGFLLGGNEQFF
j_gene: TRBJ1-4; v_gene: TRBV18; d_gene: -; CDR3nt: TGTGCCAGCTCACCACGGGAGGGTGAAAAACTGTTTTTT; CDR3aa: CASSPREGEKLFF
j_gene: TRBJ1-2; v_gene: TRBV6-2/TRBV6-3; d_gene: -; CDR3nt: TGTGCCAGCAATCTACCGGGACAACTCTCAGCTAACTATGGCTACACCTTC; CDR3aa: CASNLPGQLSANYGYTF
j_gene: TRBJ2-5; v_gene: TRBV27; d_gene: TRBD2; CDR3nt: TGTGCCAGCCGCGCTCAACTAGCGGGAGGGCAGACCCAGTACTTC; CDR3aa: CASRAQLAGGQTQYF
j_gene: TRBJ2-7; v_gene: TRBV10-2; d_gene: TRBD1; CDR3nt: TGCGCCAGCAGGGCGGGACAGGGGGAGAGCGAGCAGTACTTC; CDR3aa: CASRAGQGESEQYF
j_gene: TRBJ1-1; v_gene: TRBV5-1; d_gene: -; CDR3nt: TGCGCCAGCAGCTTGGGAGTTGTCATGAACACTGAAGCTTTCTTT; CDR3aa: CASSLGVVMNTEAFF
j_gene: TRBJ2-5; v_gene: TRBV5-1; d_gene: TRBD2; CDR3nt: TGCGCCAGCAGCTTCAGCGGGGGGTACCCTCAAGAGACCCAGTACTTC; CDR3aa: CASSFSGGYPQETQYF
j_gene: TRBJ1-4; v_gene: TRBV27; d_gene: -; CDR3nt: TGTGCCAGCACGATCTTCGTACAGGCGGATCGTGAAAAACTGTTTTTT; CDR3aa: CASTIFVQADREKLFF
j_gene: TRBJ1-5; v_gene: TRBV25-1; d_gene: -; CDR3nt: TGTGCCAGCAGTTCCGCGTATAGCAATCAGCCCCAGCATTTT; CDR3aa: CASSSAYSNQPQHF
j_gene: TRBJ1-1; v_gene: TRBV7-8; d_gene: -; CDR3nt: TGTGCCAGCAGCCAACAGGGCCACTGGAACACTGAAGCTTTCTTT; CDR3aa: CASSQQGHWNTEAFF
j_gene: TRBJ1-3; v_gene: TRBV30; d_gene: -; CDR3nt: TGTGCCTGGAGTGTGACGTCTGGAAACACCATATATTTT; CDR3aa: CAWSVTSGNTIYF
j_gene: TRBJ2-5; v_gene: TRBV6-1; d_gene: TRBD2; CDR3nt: TGTGCCAGCAGTGACCCATGGGGACTAGGGACTACCGGGACCCAGTACTTC; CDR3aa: CASSDPWGLGTTGTQYF